Listed below are T cell receptor beta chains from one sample, sequenced in a study of Ad26.COV2.S vaccination and SARS-CoV-2 variants. Clones were sequenced by immunoSEQ multiplex PCR, and TCRdb holds only the in-frame ones, with some missing. The sample lists around 270,000 clones; roughly 87% were seen once. The sample consisted of peripheral blood, taken in a trial of Ad26.COV2.S vaccine versus placebo. Receptors originate from a person between 18 and 65 years old who received the Ad26.COV2.S COVID-19 vaccine or a placebo. Both conserved end residues are part of each CDR3. A D gene is named only where the DNA matches it firmly.

TRBJ1-2,NA,TRBV19,18,CASSIFLKRDIRTYGYTF,TGTGCCAGTAGTATTTTTCTTAAAAGGGACATCAGGACATATGGCTACACCTTC
TRBJ2-5,NA,TRBV6-2/TRBV6-3,11,CASSLQETQYF,TGTGCCAGCAGTCTCCAAGAGACCCAGTACTTC
TRBJ1-3,NA,TRBV19,14,CASFQGNSGNTIYF,TGTGCCTCATTCCAAGGGAACTCTGGAAACACCATATATTTT
TRBJ1-1,NA,TRBV7-2,13,CASSSSLFTEAFF,TGTGCCAGCAGCTCCTCCCTATTCACTGAAGCTTTCTTT
TRBJ2-4,NA,TRBV3-1/TRBV3-2,16,CASSQVALLAKNIQYF,TGTGCCAGCAGCCAAGTGGCGTTATTAGCCAAAAACATTCAGTACTTC
TRBJ2-1,TRBD2,TRBV11-2,15,CASSFSGGSYNEQFF,TGTGCCAGCAGCTTTTCGGGGGGCTCCTACAATGAGCAGTTCTTC
TRBJ2-5,TRBD2,TRBV7-2,16,CASSLAGLAVQETQYF,TGTGCCAGCAGCTTAGCGGGACTAGCGGTTCAAGAGACCCAGTACTTC
TRBJ1-6,NA,TRBV18,12,CASSPYGTPLHF,TGTGCCAGCTCACCATATGGGACACCCCTCCACTTT
TRBJ1-1,TRBD1,TRBV19,14,CASRRQGRVTEAFF,TGTGCCAGTAGACGACAGGGTCGTGTCACTGAAGCTTTCTTT
TRBJ1-2,TRBD1,TRBV7-6,16,CASSERADRGYRGYTF,TGTGCCAGCAGCGAAAGGGCGGACAGGGGTTATCGAGGCTACACCTTC
TRBJ2-3,NA,TRBV9,16,CASSVAERSSTDTQYF,TGTGCCAGCAGCGTAGCAGAGCGTTCTAGCACAGATACGCAGTATTTT